This TCR beta chain originates from a study of graft-versus-host responses after intestinal transplantation. In the study overall: Each recipient received anti-thymocyte globulin induction, then tacrolimus and steroids for about 3 years. Findings of the study overall: Peak circulating GvH clone levels were associated with early post-transplant HvG declines. The marrow of recipients harbored GvH clones, and ileum or blood showed some of them first.

The CDR3 consists of 15 residues. Per the germline V gene, CDR1 is GTSNPN and CDR2 is SVGIG (reference sequence). V lost 5 bases, J lost 0 bases, and 7 bases stayed unmatched. The repertoire was sequenced with immunoSEQ multiplex PCR; TCRdb's copy has only in-frame clones and lacks some. In the table there are about 92,000 clones, approximately 90% of which are singletons. A remark on this clone: What it binds is unknown.

This sequence joins TRBV30 and TRBJ2-1; 7 bases agree with TRBD2. The sample consisted of unstimulated CD8+ T cells sorted from spleen or lymph node cells, taken before intestinal transplant. This TCR came from a human donor who received an intestinal transplant. CDR3 amino acids: CAWGGSVVSYNEQFF. The CDR3 nucleotides read TGTGCCTGGGGCGGGAGCGTCGTCTCCTACAATGAGCAGTTCTTC.